This T cell receptor beta chain was recovered during a study of T cell responses to AZD1222 COVID-19 vaccine. Looked up from germline, CDR1 is SGHAT and CDR2 is FQNNGV. Trimming removed 4 bases at V and 2 bases at J, with 9 bases between. The CDR3 covers 14 residues. Repertoires were generated with immunoSEQ multiplex PCR, while TCRdb's copy carries only in-frame clones and drops some. The profile shows over 130,000 clones, around 88% of them singletons. A note on this clone: Its antigen is unknown.

Study-level results: The breadth and depth of Spike-specific TCRs increased once two AZD1222 doses had been given. Unmutated variant regions are reportedly targeted by nearly half of spike-specific TCRs. There were mostly white British donors and more females than males, and clonal diversity was possibly underestimated.

The source was peripheral blood, collected on day 0 of AZD1222 vaccination. V and J are TRBV11-2 and TRBJ1-3, with D unclear. The TCR was taken from an adult in good health. The CDR3 reads CASSSRVAGNTIYF. DNA of the CDR3: TGTGCCAGCAGCTCACGGGTGGCTGGAAACACCATATATTTT.